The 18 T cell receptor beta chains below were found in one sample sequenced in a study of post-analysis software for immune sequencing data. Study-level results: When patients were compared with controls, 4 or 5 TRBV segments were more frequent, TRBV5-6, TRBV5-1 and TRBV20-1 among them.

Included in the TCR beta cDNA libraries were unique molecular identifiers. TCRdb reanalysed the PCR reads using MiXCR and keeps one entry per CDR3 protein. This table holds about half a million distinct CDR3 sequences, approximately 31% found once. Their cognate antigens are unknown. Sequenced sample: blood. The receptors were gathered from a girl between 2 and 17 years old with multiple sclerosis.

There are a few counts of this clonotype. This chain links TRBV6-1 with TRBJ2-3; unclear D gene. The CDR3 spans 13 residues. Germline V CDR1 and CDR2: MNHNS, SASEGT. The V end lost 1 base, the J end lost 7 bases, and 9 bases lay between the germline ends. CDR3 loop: CASSEGSGYTQYF. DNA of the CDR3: TGTGCCAGCAGTGAAGGGAGTGGGTATACGCAGTATTTT.

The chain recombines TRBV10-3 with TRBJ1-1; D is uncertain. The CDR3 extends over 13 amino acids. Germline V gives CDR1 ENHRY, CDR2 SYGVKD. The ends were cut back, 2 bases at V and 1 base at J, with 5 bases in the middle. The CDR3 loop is CAISEQANTEAFF. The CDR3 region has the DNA TGTGCCATCAGTGAGCAGGCGAACACTGAAGCTTTCTTT.

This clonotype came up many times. The CDR3 bases are TGTGCCAGCTCACAAGGCCTAGCGGGGGGAACCAGAACCTACAATGAGCAGTTCTTC. It encodes CASSQGLAGGTRTYNEQFF. V is TRBV13 and J is TRBJ2-1, with 11 nucleotides matching TRBD2. Germline-derived CDR1 and CDR2 are PRHDT and FYEKMQ (reference sequence). The CDR3 sequence is 19 residues long. The junction had 17 bases not matched to a gene; V was cut back by 8 bases and J by 2 bases. Full variable domain (rest looked up from reference TRBV13 and TRBJ2-1): AAGVIQSPRHLIKEKRETATLKCYPIPRHDTVYWYQQGPGQDPQFLISFYEKMQSDKGSIPDRFSAQQFSDYHSELNMSSLELGDSALYFCASSQGLAGGTRTYNEQFFGPGTRLTVL.

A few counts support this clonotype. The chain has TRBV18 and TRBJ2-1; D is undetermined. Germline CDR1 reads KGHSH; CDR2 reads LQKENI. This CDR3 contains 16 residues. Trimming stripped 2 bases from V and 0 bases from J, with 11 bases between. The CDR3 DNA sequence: TGTGCCAGCTCACCAAGTCTATCGAGCTCCTACAATGAGCAGTTCTTC. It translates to CASSPSLSSSYNEQFF.

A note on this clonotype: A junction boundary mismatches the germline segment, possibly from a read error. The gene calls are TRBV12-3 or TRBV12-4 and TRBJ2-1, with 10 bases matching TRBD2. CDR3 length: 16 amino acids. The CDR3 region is CASSRLAGAAYNGQFF. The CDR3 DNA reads TGTGCCAGCAGCCGGCTAGCGGGGGCAGCCTACAATGGGCAGTTCTTC.

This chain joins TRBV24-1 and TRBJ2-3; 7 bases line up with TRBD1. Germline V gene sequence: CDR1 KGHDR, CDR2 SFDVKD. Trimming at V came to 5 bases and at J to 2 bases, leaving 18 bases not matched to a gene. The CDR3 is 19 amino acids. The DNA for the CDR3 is TGTGCCACCAGTGCCCTGGACTCGACCGCCAGGGGGTACACAGATACGCAGTATTTT. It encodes CATSALDSTARGYTDTQYF.

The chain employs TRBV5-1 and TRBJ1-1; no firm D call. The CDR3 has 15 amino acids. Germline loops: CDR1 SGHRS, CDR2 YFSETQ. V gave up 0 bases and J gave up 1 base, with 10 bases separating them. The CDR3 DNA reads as TGCGCCAGCAGCTTGGCCAGACCGTCGAACACTGAAGCTTTCTTT. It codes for CASSLARPSNTEAFF. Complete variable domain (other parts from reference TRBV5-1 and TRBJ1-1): KAGVTQTPRYLIKTRGQQVTLSCSPISGHRSVSWYQQTPGQGLQFLFEYFSETQRNKGNFPGRFSGRQFSNSRSEMNVSTLELGDSALYLCASSLARPSNTEAFFGQGTRLTVV.

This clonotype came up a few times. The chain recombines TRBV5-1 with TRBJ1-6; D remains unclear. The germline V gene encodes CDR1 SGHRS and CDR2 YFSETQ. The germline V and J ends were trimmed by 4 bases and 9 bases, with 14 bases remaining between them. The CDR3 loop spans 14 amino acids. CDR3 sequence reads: CASSLSGERSPLHF. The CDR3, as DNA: TGCGCCAGCAGCCTGTCAGGCGAACGTTCACCCCTCCACTTT. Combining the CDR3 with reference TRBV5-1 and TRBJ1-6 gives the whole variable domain KAGVTQTPRYLIKTRGQQVTLSCSPISGHRSVSWYQQTPGQGLQFLFEYFSETQRNKGNFPGRFSGRQFSNSRSEMNVSTLELGDSALYLCASSLSGERSPLHFGNGTRLTVT.

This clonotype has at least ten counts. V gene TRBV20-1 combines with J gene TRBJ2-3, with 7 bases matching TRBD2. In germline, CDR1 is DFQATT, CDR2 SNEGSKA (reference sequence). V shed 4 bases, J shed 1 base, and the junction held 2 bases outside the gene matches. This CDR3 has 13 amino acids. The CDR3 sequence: CSATSGGTDTQYF. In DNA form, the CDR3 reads TGCAGTGCTACGAGCGGGGGCACAGATACGCAGTATTTT.

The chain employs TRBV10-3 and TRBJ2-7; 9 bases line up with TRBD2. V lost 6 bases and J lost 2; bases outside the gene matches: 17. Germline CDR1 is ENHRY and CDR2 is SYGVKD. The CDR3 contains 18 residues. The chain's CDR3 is CAIRGGSGGPSFTYEQYF. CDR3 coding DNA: TGTGCCATCAGGGGGGGTAGCGGGGGCCCCTCCTTTACCTACGAGCAGTACTTC.

The CDR3 coding sequence is TGTGCCAGCAGCCTGATGGACAGGGCGAACACTGAAGCTTTCTTT. It codes for CASSLMDRANTEAFF. V usage is TRBV5-6 and J usage is TRBJ1-1; 8 nucleotides agree with TRBD1. V shed 4 bases and J 1 base; nucleotides not matched to a gene: 6. The CDR3 is 15 amino acids. Germline V CDR1 and CDR2: SGHDT, YYEEEE. Supplemented by reference TRBV5-6 and TRBJ1-1, the full variable domain reads DAGVTQSPTHLIKTRGQQVTLRCSPKSGHDTVSWYQQALGQGPQFIFQYYEEEERQRGNFPDRFSGHQFPNYSSELNVNALLLGDSALYLCASSLMDRANTEAFFGQGTRLTVV.

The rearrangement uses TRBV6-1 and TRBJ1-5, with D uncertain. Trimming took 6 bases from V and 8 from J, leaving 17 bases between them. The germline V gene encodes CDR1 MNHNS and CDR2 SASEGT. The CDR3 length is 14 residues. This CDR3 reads CASRPRQEIKPQHF. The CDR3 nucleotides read TGTGCCAGCAGGCCTAGACAAGAAATAAAGCCCCAGCATTTT.

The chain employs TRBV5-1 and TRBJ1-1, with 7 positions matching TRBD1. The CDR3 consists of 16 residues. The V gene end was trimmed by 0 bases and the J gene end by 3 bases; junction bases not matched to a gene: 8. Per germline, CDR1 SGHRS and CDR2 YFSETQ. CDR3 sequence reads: CASSLGRGRGDTEAFF. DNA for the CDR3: TGCGCCAGCAGCTTGGGGAGGGGGCGCGGGGACACTGAAGCTTTCTTT.

This chain's CDR3 is CASSQVRAGTQYF. CDR3 in DNA: TGTGCCAGCAGCCAAGTTCGGGCGGGGACCCAGTACTTC. This chain connects TRBV14 to TRBJ2-5, with D possibly TRBD2 on 5 matching bases. The CDR3 has 13 amino acids. The V gene lost 1 base and the J gene lost 7 bases, with 10 bases spanning the gap. Per germline, CDR1 SGHDN and CDR2 FVKESK.

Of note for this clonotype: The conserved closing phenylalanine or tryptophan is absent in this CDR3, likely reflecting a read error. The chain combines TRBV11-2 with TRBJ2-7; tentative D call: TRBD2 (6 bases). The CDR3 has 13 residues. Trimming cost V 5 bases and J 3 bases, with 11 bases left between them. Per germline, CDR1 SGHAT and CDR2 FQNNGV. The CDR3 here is CASSGGVSYEQYC. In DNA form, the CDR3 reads TGTGCCAGCAGCGGAGGGGTAAGCTACGAGCAGTACTGC.

The CDR3 DNA is TGCGCCAGCAGCTTCCGGACTAGCGGGGAGGAGACCCAGTACTTC. Protein product: CASSFRTSGEETQYF. This rearrangement joins TRBV5-1 to TRBJ2-5; 12 bases align to TRBD2. V gave up 2 bases and J gave up 5 bases; unmatched junction bases: 4. This CDR3 spans 15 amino acids. The germline CDR1 and CDR2 sequences are SGHRS and YFSETQ.

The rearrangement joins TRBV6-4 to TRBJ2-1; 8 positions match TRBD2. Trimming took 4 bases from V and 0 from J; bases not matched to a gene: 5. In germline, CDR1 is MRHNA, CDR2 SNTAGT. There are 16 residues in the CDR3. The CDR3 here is CASSVLAGSSYNEQFF. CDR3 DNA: TGTGCCAGCAGTGTCTTAGCGGGGAGCTCCTACAATGAGCAGTTCTTC.

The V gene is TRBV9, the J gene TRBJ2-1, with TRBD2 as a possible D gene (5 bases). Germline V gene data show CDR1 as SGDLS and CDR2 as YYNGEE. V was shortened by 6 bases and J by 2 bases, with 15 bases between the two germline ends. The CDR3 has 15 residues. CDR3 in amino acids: CASIPHPGAYNEQFF. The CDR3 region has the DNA TGTGCCAGCATTCCGCATCCCGGGGCCTACAATGAGCAGTTCTTC.